This T cell receptor beta chain was sequenced for a study of blood T cell repertoires in COVID-19 (dated by TCRdb to the early 2020s). Context from the whole study: Samples covering the acute and convalescent phases of COVID-19 were provided by collaborators in the United States, Italy and Spain. The prospective study material was composed of cDNA or gDNA derived from T cells, B-cell-depleted T cells, or PBMCs. Deeply sampled blood TCRbeta repertoires from subjects exposed to, actively infected with, or recovered from COVID-19 were included in the dataset. The repertoires were released in a freely available public database intended as a resource for research on the immune response to SARS-CoV-2. Samples came from the ongoing ImmuneRACE study (first 160 participants) plus 1,254 subjects from 6 global collaborators. Sample metadata almost always included a de-identified subject ID, COVID-19 status, age in years and sex. Where available, HLA class I and class II types were taken from metadata supplied by the sample provider and were not determined by assay-based typing.

Whole blood was collected in K2EDTA tubes by collaborating institutions according to the institutions' own protocols. For TCRbeta analysis, collaborator samples were shipped as frozen whole blood, as isolated PBMCs, or as DNA extracted from either sample type. TCRbeta CDR3 regions were amplified from genomic DNA by means of the immunoSEQ Assay, a bias-controlled multiplex PCR. The original pipeline was this. The number of nucleated cells in each sample was estimated by amplification of reference gene primers within the assay. Sequence reads were collapsed and filtered to measure the absolute abundance of every unique TCRbeta CDR3 rearrangement. For each sample, productive Simpson clonality was calculated as the square root of Simpson's diversity index over productive rearrangements. The table was pulled from immuneACCESS by TCRdb, which kept in-frame rearrangements only. Such tables lose some clones; where checked, under half of the loss comes from unresolved V genes, and the rest has no known cause. Clone size and V and J calls were adopted from that table, with D and trimming inferred from the DNA. The sample yields roughly 100,000 clones; around 81% were counted once. The top ten clonotypes cover 30% to 45% of the sample.

Concerning this clone itself: It has no known antigen specificity. No qualities accompany the bases; no much larger clone lies one base away.

The CDR3 covers 12 residues, taking in both the cysteine and the phenylalanine. Just CDR3 DNA is preserved here, 36 bases in frame from base 1. Trimming costs V 2 bases and J 8 bases, and their ends lie 8 bases apart. General conclusions and limits of the study: The quantity of clinical and demographic metadata differed by source and by participant and was supplied without curation.

This chain joins TRBV12-3 or TRBV12-4 to TRBJ2-3, with the D gene not confidently named. The sample comprised peripheral blood. The origin of this receptor is a man older than 75 with acute or convalescent COVID-19. The sequence in DNA is TGTGCCAGCAGTTTAATTCCTCCTACGCAGTATTTT. Its protein is CASSLIPPTQYF.